This T cell receptor beta chain was sequenced during a study of cytomegalovirus exposure and HLA in healthy donors. General study findings and limits: According to the study, about 180 TCR beta chains were cytomegalovirus-associated.

13 Jbeta primers and 60 Vbeta primers were used for the PCR. Profiling relied on immunoSEQ multiplex PCR, and the TCRdb table lists in-frame clones only, not all of them. The repertoire holds roughly 100,000 clones, with 76% as singletons. With respect to this clone: What it recognizes is unknown.

The sequence came from a woman aged 18-30 years in good health and CMV-seropositive. The specimen was PBMCs.

CDR3 sequence (DNA): TGTGCCAGCAGCCAAGTGGGTAGCGGGGTATGGAAAGAGACCCAGTACTTC. This sequence encodes CASSQVGSGVWKETQYF. V gene TRBV14 combines with J gene TRBJ2-5; the match to TRBD2 covers 8 bases. CDR1 is SGHDN and CDR2 is FVKESK in the germline V gene. With V trimmed by 1 base and J by 3 bases, 10 bases remained unmatched. The CDR3 extends over 17 amino acids.